This TCR beta chain was profiled in a study of shared clonotypes between healthy human individuals. Overall study results and limits: Sequencing depth was expected to affect clonotype sharing among donors.

The CDR3 is 16 residues long. Trimming stripped 5 bases from V and 3 bases from J, with 20 bases between. Germline assignment: CDR1 SGHVS and CDR2 FNYEAQ. Comment on this clone: Antigen: not known.

The data were produced by immunoSEQ multiplex PCR, yet TCRdb's version contains in-frame clones alone and is incomplete. The sample holds under 150,000 clones, about 62% seen once. Sequencing was carried out using memory CD8+ T cells sorted from blood. Subset specified: CD45RO+ cells pooled with CCR7-negative TemRA cells. The receptor's source is a woman younger than 45 in good health. The V gene is TRBV7-6, the J gene TRBJ2-7; no reliable D call. The CDR3 nucleotides are TGTGCCAGCAGCCCCCACCTAACTATTTTAAACTACGAGCAGTACTTC. Amino acid sequence: CASSPHLTILNYEQYF.